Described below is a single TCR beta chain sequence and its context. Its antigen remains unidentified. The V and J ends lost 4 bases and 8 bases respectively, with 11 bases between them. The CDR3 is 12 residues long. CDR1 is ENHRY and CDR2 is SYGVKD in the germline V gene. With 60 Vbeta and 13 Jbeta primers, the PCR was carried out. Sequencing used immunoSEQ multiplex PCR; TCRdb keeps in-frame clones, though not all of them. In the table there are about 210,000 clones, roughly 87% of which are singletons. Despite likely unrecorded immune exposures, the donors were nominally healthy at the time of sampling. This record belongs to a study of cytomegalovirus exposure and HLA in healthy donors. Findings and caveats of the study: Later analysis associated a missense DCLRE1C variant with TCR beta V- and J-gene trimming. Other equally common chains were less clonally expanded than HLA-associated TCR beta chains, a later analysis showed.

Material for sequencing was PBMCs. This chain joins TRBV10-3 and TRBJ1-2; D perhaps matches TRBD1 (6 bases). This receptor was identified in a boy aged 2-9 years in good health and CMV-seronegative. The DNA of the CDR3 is TGTGCCATCAGTGCAGGGGCGGAGGGCTACACCTTC. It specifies CAISAGAEGYTF.